Presented here are 25 T cell receptor beta chains from one specimen sequenced in a study of cytomegalovirus exposure and HLA in healthy donors. Profiling relied on immunoSEQ multiplex PCR, and the TCRdb table lists in-frame clones only, not all of them. The sample includes some 340,000 clones, approximately 86% of them seen just once. Sequencing used PBMCs. Every receptor here comes from a woman in her thirties in good health and CMV-seropositive.

This clone was seen only once. The identical CDR3 is also encoded by other nucleotide sequences in the sample. This chain joins TRBV5-1 and TRBJ2-7; D not resolved. The CDR3 sequence is 13 residues long. The germline gives CDR1 SGHRS, CDR2 YFSETQ. V lost 0 bases and J 4 bases, leaving 8 bases between the germline ends. The CDR3 region is CASSLASGYEQYF. Written as DNA, the CDR3 is TGCGCCAGCAGCTTGGCCTCGGGTTACGAGCAGTACTTC.

V usage is TRBV6-5 and J usage is TRBJ1-1, with D unresolved. Trimming removed 5 bases at V and 1 base at J, with 11 bases between. The CDR3 is 14 amino acids. Germline V lookup: CDR1 MNHEY, CDR2 SVGAGI. The CDR3 DNA reads as TGTGCCAGCAGTACGGTCGGAGGGAACACTGAAGCTTTCTTT. Its translation: CASSTVGGNTEAFF.

The chain employs TRBV27 and TRBJ2-1; 9 bases fit TRBD2. V was pared by 7 bases and J by 7 bases, with 8 bases of the junction left unmatched. The CDR3 totals 14 residues. Germline CDR1 is MNHEY and CDR2 is SMNVEV (reference sequence). The CDR3 DNA follows: TGTGCCAGCATCGCGGGAGGGCCGTCGAATGAGCAGTTCTTC. Translating it yields CASIAGGPSNEQFF.

This clone was seen only once. This rearrangement joins TRBV7-2 to TRBJ2-7; TRBD1 or TRBD2 may be the D gene (5 bases each). Trimming left V 5 bases short and J 5 bases short, with 19 bases between. CDR1 SGHTA and CDR2 FQGNSA come from the germline V gene. CDR3 length: 15 amino acids. The CDR3 DNA reads TGTGCCAGCAGCAGGACCGGGGCCTTGACGGACGAGCAGTACTTC. This translates into CASSRTGALTDEQYF.

The V call is TRBV30, the J call TRBJ1-2; 7 bases map to TRBD1. J lost 4 bases, V lost 0 bases, and 20 bases had no gene match. Per the germline V gene, CDR1 is GTSNPN and CDR2 is SVGIG (reference sequence). The CDR3 totals 19 residues. The CDR3 here is CAWSVLWGTETSKIYGYTF. The CDR3 DNA follows: TGTGCCTGGAGTGTATTGTGGGGGACAGAGACCTCAAAAATCTATGGCTACACCTTC.

The table lists this clone with a count of one. The chain couples TRBV30 to TRBJ2-7; D is unresolved. The CDR3 is 12 residues long. V shed 2 bases and J shed 6 bases, with 11 bases lying between them. Germline V lookup: CDR1 GTSNPN, CDR2 SVGIG (reference sequence). CDR3 region: CAWSLSAREQYF. The CDR3 nucleotides are TGTGCCTGGAGTCTCTCAGCTCGCGAGCAGTACTTC.

The V call is TRBV5-1, the J call TRBJ2-1; 11 bases match TRBD2. The ends lost 4 bases at V and 7 bases at J; junction bases unmatched: 4. CDR3 length: 14 amino acids. The germline V gene encodes CDR1 SGHRS and CDR2 YFSETQ. The CDR3 loop is CASSLRLAGNEQFF. The CDR3 nucleotides are TGCGCCAGCAGCCTTAGACTAGCGGGAAATGAGCAGTTCTTC.

The sample holds a few counts of this clone. The genes are TRBV2 and TRBJ1-1; D remains unclear. Germline V gene lookup returns CDR1 SNHLY and CDR2 FYNNEI. This CDR3 has 12 amino acids. V lost 6 bases and J lost 3, with 8 bases in between. The CDR3 DNA reads TGTGCCAGCAGAGGCAGATACACTGAAGCTTTCTTT. Translated, it gives CASRGRYTEAFF.

Of note for this clone: Other DNA variants within this sample encode the same CDR3. J is TRBJ2-2 and V is TRBV9; D is unresolved. V gave up 2 bases and J gave up 6 bases, with 8 bases separating them. The CDR3 is 13 residues long. CDR1 is SGDLS and CDR2 is YYNGEE in the germline V gene. The CDR3 loop is CASSVLSAGELFF. CDR3 DNA: TGTGCCAGCAGCGTTCTAAGCGCCGGGGAGCTGTTTTTT.

The J gene is TRBJ2-2, the V gene TRBV7-3; the D gene could be TRBD1 or TRBD2 (5 bases each). CDR1 is SGHTA, CDR2 FQGTGA, per germline. CDR3 length: 15 amino acids. Trimming removed 0 bases at V and 6 bases at J, with 11 bases between. This CDR3 reads CASSLTGAHSGELFF. CDR3 DNA sequence: TGTGCCAGCAGCTTAACCGGGGCCCATTCCGGGGAGCTGTTTTTT.

J is TRBJ2-7 and V is TRBV30; D might be TRBD2 (6 bases). This CDR3 is 14 amino acids long. V lost 5 bases to trimming and J lost 2 bases, with 16 bases between them. Germline CDR1 GTSNPN, CDR2 SVGIG (reference sequence). For the CDR3, the DNA is TGTGCCTGGTGCTCGGGACTTAATCCCTACGAGCAGTACTTC. It encodes CAWCSGLNPYEQYF.

V usage is TRBV12-2 and J usage is TRBJ1-4. TRBV12-2 is noted as a pseudogene. The CDR3 covers 15 residues. The CDR3 spells CASRLGGPIGEKLFF. The DNA for the CDR3 is TGTGCAAGTCGCTTAGGGGGTCCTATCGGGGAAAAACTGTTTTTT.

This clone came up once. This CDR3 is also generated by other DNA sequences in the sample. The chain has TRBV20-1 and TRBJ1-1; D call uncertain. This CDR3 has 11 amino acids. The V end lost 5 bases, the J end lost 4 bases, and 8 bases lay between the germline ends. CDR1 and CDR2 (germline): DFQATT, SNEGSKA (reference sequence). CDR3 DNA: TGCAGTGCTTCGCCTGGCACTGAAGCTTTCTTT. Translating it yields CSASPGTEAFF.

The J gene is TRBJ2-2, the V gene TRBV5-1, with 11 positions matching TRBD2. The CDR3 has 18 residues. Germline CDR1 reads SGHRS; CDR2 reads YFSETQ. The V and J ends lost 4 bases and 2 bases, in that order; junction bases with no gene match: 10. The CDR3 reads CASSAQGLAGGNTGELFF. The CDR3 bases are TGCGCCAGCAGCGCACAGGGGCTAGCGGGAGGAAACACCGGGGAGCTGTTTTTT.

The chain has TRBV9 and TRBJ1-1, with 7 bases identical to TRBD1. There are 15 residues in the CDR3. Germline lookup yields CDR1 SGDLS and CDR2 YYNGEE. The V gene end was trimmed by 0 bases and the J gene end by 1 base; junction bases not matched to a gene: 3. CDR3 loop: CASSVGGTANTEAFF. As DNA, the CDR3 is TGTGCCAGCAGCGTAGGGGGGACAGCGAACACTGAAGCTTTCTTT.

The chain employs TRBV5-1 and TRBJ2-3; D may be TRBD2 (8 bases). The ends were cut back, 4 bases at V and 4 bases at J, with 16 bases in the middle. The CDR3 is 15 residues long. Germline V gives CDR1 SGHRS, CDR2 YFSETQ. The CDR3 spells CASSPGRGPSDTQYF. The CDR3, as DNA: TGCGCCAGCAGCCCCGGGAGGGGGCCGTCAGATACGCAGTATTTT.

The chain links TRBV7-9 to TRBJ1-5; no clear D gene. Germline CDR1 and CDR2: SEHNR and FQNEAQ (reference sequence). Between the trimmed V and J ends, which lost 3 bases and 2 bases, there was a span of 8 bases. The CDR3 has 14 amino acids. The CDR3 nucleotides are TGTGCCAGCAGCTTGGCGGCAGGCAATCAGCCCCAGCATTTT. This codes for CASSLAAGNQPQHF.

This chain connects TRBV29-1 to TRBJ2-1; D unclear. Germline V gene sequence: CDR1 SQVTM, CDR2 ANQGSEA. The V end lost 0 bases, the J end lost 15 bases, and 12 bases lay between the germline ends. The CDR3 has 11 residues. CDR3 sequence: CSVEDSTGSFF. As DNA, the CDR3 is TGCAGCGTTGAAGATTCGACTGGATCGTTCTTC.

CDR3 region: CASSSEYNEQFF. The CDR3 region has the DNA TGTGCCAGCAGCTCCGAGTACAATGAGCAGTTCTTC. The rearrangement links TRBV7-9 to TRBJ2-1; D call uncertain. Germline lookup yields CDR1 SEHNR and CDR2 FQNEAQ (reference sequence). The CDR3 runs 12 residues. V lost 4 bases and J 4 bases, leaving 5 bases between the germline ends.

The chain uses TRBV7-8 and TRBJ2-7; TRBD2 agrees at 8 bases. The CDR3 spans 14 residues. V dropped 4 bases and J dropped 3; count of bases not matched to a gene: 5. Germline V gives CDR1 SGHVS, CDR2 FQNEAQ. The CDR3: CASSSTSGSYEQYF. As DNA, the CDR3 is TGTGCCAGCAGCTCGACCAGCGGGAGCTACGAGCAGTACTTC.

This clone was observed a handful of times. CDR3 DNA sequence: TGCGCCAGCAGCCCCGGGACGGCCACCTATGGCTACACCTTC. Translated, it gives CASSPGTATYGYTF. This chain connects TRBV5-1 to TRBJ1-2; TRBD1 is a possible D gene (5 bases). Per germline, CDR1 SGHRS and CDR2 YFSETQ. CDR3 size: 14 residues. V was trimmed by 4 bases and J by 4 bases, leaving 14 bases between them.

This clone has only a few counts. This chain joins TRBV30 and TRBJ2-2; perhaps TRBD1 as D (6 bases). CDR1 and CDR2 from the germline V gene are GTSNPN and SVGIG (reference sequence). V was cut by 3 bases and J by 3 bases, with 14 bases left in between. CDR3 size: 15 residues. In DNA form, the CDR3 reads TGTGCCTGGAGGAGTCCAGGGGCGGACACCGGGGAGCTGTTTTTT. Amino acids: CAWRSPGADTGELFF.

CDR3 sequence: CASSGTGTFYEQYF. The CDR3 nucleotides are TGTGCCAGCAGTGGGACCGGGACTTTCTACGAGCAGTACTTC. The chain links TRBV27 to TRBJ2-7, with TRBD2 as a possible D gene (6 bases). V lost 5 bases and J lost 3, with 14 bases in between. Germline V gives CDR1 MNHEY, CDR2 SMNVEV (reference sequence). This CDR3 has 14 amino acids.

V usage is TRBV27 and J usage is TRBJ2-7; unclear D gene. The ends were cut back, 3 bases at V and 0 bases at J, with 6 bases in the middle. From germline, CDR1 is MNHEY and CDR2 SMNVEV (reference sequence). The CDR3 loop spans 13 amino acids. Here the CDR3 DNA reads TGTGCCAGCAGTTTCTCAAACTCCTACGAGCAGTACTTC. As protein: CASSFSNSYEQYF.

The chain employs TRBV4-3 and TRBJ1-1; D possibly corresponds to TRBD1 (5 bases). The length of the CDR3 is 14 residues. The V gene's germline CDR1 is LGHNA and CDR2 YSLEER. V was pared by 0 bases and J by 11 bases, with 16 bases between. The CDR3 spells CASSQDQGRPGAFF. CDR3 coding DNA: TGCGCCAGCAGCCAAGATCAGGGCAGGCCGGGGGCTTTCTTT.